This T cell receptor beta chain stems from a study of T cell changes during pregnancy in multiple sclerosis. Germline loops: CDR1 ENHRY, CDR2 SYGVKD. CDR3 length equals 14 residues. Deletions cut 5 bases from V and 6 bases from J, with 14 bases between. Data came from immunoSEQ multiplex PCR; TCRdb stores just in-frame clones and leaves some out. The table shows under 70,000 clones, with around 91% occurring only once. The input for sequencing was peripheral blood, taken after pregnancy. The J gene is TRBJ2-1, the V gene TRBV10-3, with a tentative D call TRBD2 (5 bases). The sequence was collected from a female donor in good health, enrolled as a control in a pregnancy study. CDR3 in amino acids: CAISSRAGSNEQFF. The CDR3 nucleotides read TGTGCCATCAGTTCCCGGGCGGGTTCCAATGAGCAGTTCTTC.